This entry lists 7 T cell receptor beta chains sequenced from one sample in a study of cytomegalovirus exposure and HLA in healthy donors. PCR used 60 Vbeta primers and 13 Jbeta primers. Here immunoSEQ multiplex PCR was the method, and the copy in TCRdb shows in-frame clones only, minus some. The table lists under 150,000 clones. Sequenced input: PBMCs. These receptors came from a man aged 40-49 years in good health and CMV-seronegative.

V usage is TRBV7-9 and J usage is TRBJ2-2; a possible D gene is TRBD1 (5 bases). V gave up 7 bases and J gave up 5 bases, with 17 bases separating them. Germline CDR1 reads SEHNR; CDR2 reads FQNEAQ (reference sequence). The CDR3 totals 15 residues. The CDR3 bases are TGTGCCAGCACCCCTGGGGCCCTCGGGACCGGGGAGCTGTTTTTT. Amino acid sequence: CASTPGALGTGELFF.

The CDR3 DNA reads TGTGCCAGCCTCGGGCAGGGGGTCAAAAGGAACTATGGCTACACCTTC. Translated, it gives CASLGQGVKRNYGYTF. The chain has TRBV5-6 and TRBJ1-2; TRBD1 matches 7 bases. Germline V CDR1 and CDR2: SGHDT, YYEEEE. The V segment lost 7 bases and the J segment 2 bases; nucleotides outside the gene matches: 14. The CDR3 sequence is 16 residues long.

V is TRBV11-1 and J is TRBJ2-4; 9 bases fit TRBD1. The CDR3 length is 16 residues. Germline CDR1 and CDR2: SGHAT and FQDESV (reference sequence). J gave up 2 bases and V 5 bases, and 7 bases lay outside the gene matches. The CDR3 loop reads CASSPRDRVSKNIQYF. The CDR3 region has the DNA TGTGCCAGCAGCCCCCGGGACAGGGTCTCCAAAAACATTCAGTACTTC.

The chain employs TRBV7-2 and TRBJ2-4; 7 nucleotides align to TRBD1. The CDR3 length is 13 residues. V gave up 6 bases and J gave up 3 bases; unmatched junction bases: 2. Per germline, CDR1 SGHTA and CDR2 FQGNSA. CDR3 region: CASSQGVKNIQYF. The CDR3 DNA follows: TGTGCCAGCAGTCAGGGGGTCAAAAACATTCAGTACTTC.

This chain connects TRBV11-2 to TRBJ2-7; 7 bases map to TRBD1. The CDR3 runs 14 residues. Germline V CDR1 and CDR2: SGHAT, FQNNGV. V shed 1 base, J shed 4 bases, and the junction held 4 bases outside the gene matches. CDR3: CASSLVRGQYEQYF. In nucleotides, the CDR3 is TGTGCCAGCAGCTTAGTTAGGGGGCAATACGAGCAGTACTTC.

This rearrangement joins TRBV4-3 to TRBJ2-7; 9 nucleotides match TRBD1. This CDR3 is built from 15 residues. The germline V gene has CDR1 LGHNA and CDR2 YSLEER. The junction had 5 bases not matched to a gene; V was cut back by 3 bases and J by 2 bases. Here the CDR3 DNA reads TGCGCCAGCAGCCAGTGGGGACAGGGAACCTACGAGCAGTACTTC. Translation gives CASSQWGQGTYEQYF.

V usage is TRBV5-1 and J usage is TRBJ2-7, with 9 bases fitting TRBD2. Germline loops: CDR1 SGHRS, CDR2 YFSETQ. The CDR3 loop spans 16 amino acids. The V gene end was trimmed by 0 bases and the J gene end by 1 base; junction bases not matched to a gene: 5. CDR3 in amino acids: CASSLGFSGGSYEQYF. CDR3 DNA sequence: TGCGCCAGCAGCTTGGGGTTCAGCGGGGGGTCCTACGAGCAGTACTTC.